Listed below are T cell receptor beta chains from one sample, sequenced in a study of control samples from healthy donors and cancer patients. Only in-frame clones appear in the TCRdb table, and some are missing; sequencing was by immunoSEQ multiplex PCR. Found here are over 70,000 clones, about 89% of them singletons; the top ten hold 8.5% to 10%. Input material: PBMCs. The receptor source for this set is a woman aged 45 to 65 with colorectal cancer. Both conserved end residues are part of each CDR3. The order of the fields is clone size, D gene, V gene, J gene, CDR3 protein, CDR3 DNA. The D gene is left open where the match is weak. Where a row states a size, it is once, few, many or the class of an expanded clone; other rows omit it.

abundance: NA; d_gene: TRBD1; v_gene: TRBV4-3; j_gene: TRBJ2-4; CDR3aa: CASSQDSGDRVFGAKNIQYF; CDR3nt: TGCGCCAGCAGCCAAGATTCAGGAGACAGGGTGTTTGGAGCCAAAAACATTCAGTACTTC
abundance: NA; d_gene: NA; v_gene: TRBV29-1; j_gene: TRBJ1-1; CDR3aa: CSSSPRGYTEAFF; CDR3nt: TGCAGCTCCTCCCCTCGAGGCTACACTGAAGCTTTCTTT
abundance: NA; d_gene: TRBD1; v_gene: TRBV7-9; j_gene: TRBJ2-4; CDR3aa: CASSLGQLPGGIQYF; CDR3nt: TGTGCCAGCAGCCTGGGACAGCTCCCCGGAGGCATTCAGTACTTC
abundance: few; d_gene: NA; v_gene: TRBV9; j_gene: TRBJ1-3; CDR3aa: CASSDRETGNTIYF; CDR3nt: TGTGCCAGCAGCGACAGGGAAACTGGAAACACCATATATTTT
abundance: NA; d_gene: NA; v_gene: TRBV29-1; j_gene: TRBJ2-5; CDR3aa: CSVDRFNQETQYF; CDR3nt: TGCAGCGTTGATAGGTTCAACCAAGAGACCCAGTACTTC
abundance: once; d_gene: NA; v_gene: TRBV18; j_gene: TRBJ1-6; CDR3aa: CASSQGGAGYNNSPLHF; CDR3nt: TGTGCCAGCTCTCAAGGGGGGGCCGGCTACAATAATTCACCCCTCCACTTT
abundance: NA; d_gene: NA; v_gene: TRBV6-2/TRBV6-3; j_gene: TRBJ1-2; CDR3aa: CASSAQMDYGYTF; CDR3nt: TGTGCCAGCAGTGCGCAGATGGACTATGGCTACACCTTC
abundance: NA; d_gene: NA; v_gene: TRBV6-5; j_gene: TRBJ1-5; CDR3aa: CASSSGGRQPQHF; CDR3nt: TGTGCCAGCAGTTCCGGGGGCAGACAGCCCCAGCATTTT
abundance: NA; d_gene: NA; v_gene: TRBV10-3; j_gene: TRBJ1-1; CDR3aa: CAIRHSRMNTEAFF; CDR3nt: TGTGCCATCAGGCACAGCCGCATGAACACTGAAGCTTTCTTT
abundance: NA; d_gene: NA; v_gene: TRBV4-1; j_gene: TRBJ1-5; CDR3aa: CASSQEWGQPQHF; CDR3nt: TGCGCCAGCAGCCAAGAATGGGGGCAGCCCCAGCATTTT
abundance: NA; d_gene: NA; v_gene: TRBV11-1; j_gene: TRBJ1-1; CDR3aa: CASSLDFYTEAFF; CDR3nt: TGTGCCAGCAGCTTAGATTTTTACACTGAAGCTTTCTTT
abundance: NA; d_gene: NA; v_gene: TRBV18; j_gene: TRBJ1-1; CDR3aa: CASSPVRGGNTEAFF; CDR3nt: TGTGCCAGCTCACCAGTTAGGGGCGGGAACACTGAAGCTTTCTTT
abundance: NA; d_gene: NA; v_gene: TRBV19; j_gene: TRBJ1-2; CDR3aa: CASSIGSSGVPSWVTNGYTF; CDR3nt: TGTGCCAGTAGTATAGGATCCTCAGGGGTCCCCTCTTGGGTGACCAATGGCTACACCTTC
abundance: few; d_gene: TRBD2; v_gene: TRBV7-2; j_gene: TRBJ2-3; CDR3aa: CASSLTGGQLDTQYF; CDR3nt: TGTGCCAGCAGCTTAACGGGGGGGCAATTAGATACGCAGTATTTT
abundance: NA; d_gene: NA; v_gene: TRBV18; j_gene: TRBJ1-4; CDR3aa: CASSLTATNEKLFF; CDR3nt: TGTGCCAGCTCCCTGACAGCCACTAATGAAAAACTGTTTTTT
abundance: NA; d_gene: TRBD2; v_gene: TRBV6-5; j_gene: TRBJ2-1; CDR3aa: CASSLKTSGSQQFF; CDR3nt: TGTGCCAGCAGTCTCAAGACTAGCGGGAGCCAGCAGTTCTTC
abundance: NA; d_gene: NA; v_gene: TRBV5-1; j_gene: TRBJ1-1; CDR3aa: CASSWGTNTEAFF; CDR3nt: TGCGCCAGCAGCTGGGGGACAAACACTGAAGCTTTCTTT